This TCR beta chain was identified during a study of T cells in Graves' hyperthyroidism and ophthalmopathy. Study summary: Peripheral blood was taken when the disease was first diagnosed, before any treatment began. The study, taken as a whole, reports: Using 13 V-J features, a model discriminated ophthalmopathy from stable hyperthyroidism.

Diagnostic assessment was based on clinical symptoms, serum thyroxine and TRAb, thyroid ultrasound and orbital computed tomography. Amplified TCR beta CDR3 regions came from RNA transcripts. An initial round of RT-PCR targeting the TCR CDR3 relied on the HTBI primer set. TCRdb processed the multiplex PCR reads anew with MiXCR; each CDR3 protein has one entry. The table lists about 640,000 distinct CDR3 sequences, around 21% of them singletons. This clonotype was detected ten times or more. Its cognate antigen is unknown. CDR3 size: 14 residues. Unmatched junction bases numbered 5, after V lost 5 bases and J lost 2 bases. Germline CDR1 MNHEY, CDR2 SMNVEV (reference sequence).

This sequence was found in a man younger than 40 with Graves' ophthalmopathy. Sequencing was done on a sample of blood. V gene TRBV27 combines with J gene TRBJ1-1, with 7 bases fitting TRBD1. CDR3 nucleotides: TGTGCCAGCAGTCCCGGGACAGTAAACACTGAAGCTTTCTTT. It is translated as CASSPGTVNTEAFF.